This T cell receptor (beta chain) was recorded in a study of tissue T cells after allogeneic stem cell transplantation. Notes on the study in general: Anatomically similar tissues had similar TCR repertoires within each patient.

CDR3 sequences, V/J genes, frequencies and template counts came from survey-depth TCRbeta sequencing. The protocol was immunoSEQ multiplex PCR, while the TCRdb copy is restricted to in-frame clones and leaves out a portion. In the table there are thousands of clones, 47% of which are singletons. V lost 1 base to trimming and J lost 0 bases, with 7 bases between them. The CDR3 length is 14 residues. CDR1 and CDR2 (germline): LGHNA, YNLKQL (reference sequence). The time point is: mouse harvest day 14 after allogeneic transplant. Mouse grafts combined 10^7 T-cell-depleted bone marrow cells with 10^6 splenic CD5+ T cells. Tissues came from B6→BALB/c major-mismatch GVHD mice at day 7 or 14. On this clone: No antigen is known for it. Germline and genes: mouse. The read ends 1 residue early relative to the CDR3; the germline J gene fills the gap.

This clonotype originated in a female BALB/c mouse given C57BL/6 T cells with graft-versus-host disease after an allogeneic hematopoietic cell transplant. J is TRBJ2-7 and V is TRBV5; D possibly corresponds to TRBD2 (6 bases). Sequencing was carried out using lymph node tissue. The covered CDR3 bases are TGTGCCAGCAGCCAAGGGGGGGACTCCTATGAACAGTAC. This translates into CASSQGGDSYEQY. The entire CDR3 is CASSQGGDSYEQYF.